The clone carrying this T cell receptor (beta chain) was seen a few times. Its antigen is currently unknown. This sample was taken from a study of CD8 T cells in ankylosing spondylitis. Study results and limitations: Disease-linked clones were reportedly significantly enriched in matched ankylosing spondylitis synovial fluid. Within peripheral blood, clones linked to disease were CD8+ and relatively rare. It appeared that ankylosing spondylitis blood was characterized by a TCR beta motif of several highly homologous variants.

Generation of TCR beta libraries employed quantitative 5'-RACE incorporating molecular barcodes. One entry per CDR3 protein, called by TCRdb with MiXCR from the 5' RACE reads. The sample lists over 400,000 distinct CDR3 sequences; roughly a quarter were seen once. The CDR3 is 14 amino acids. Germline trimming cut 1 base from V and 5 bases from J; bases unmatched to any gene: 4. CDR1 is SEHNR and CDR2 is FQNEAQ in the germline V gene (reference sequence). This chain connects TRBV7-9 to TRBJ2-7; TRBD1 matches 8 bases. The sequencing input was blood, either unsorted or a sorted T cell fraction (not recorded which). The receptor comes from a male donor with ankylosing spondylitis. The CDR3 sequence is CASSLGTGFHEQYF. The CDR3 DNA is TGTGCCAGCAGCTTAGGGACAGGGTTCCACGAGCAGTACTTC.